This passage covers 24 T cell receptor beta chains from one sample sequenced in a study of shared clonotypes between healthy human individuals. Assay: immunoSEQ multiplex PCR; the TCRdb copy retains only in-frame clones and omits some. The sample includes about 380,000 clones, about 96% of them seen just once. The source material was memory CD8+ T cells sorted from blood. Subset here: CD45RO+ cells pooled with CCR7-negative TemRA cells. The receptors were gathered from a man aged 25-45 years in good health.

The genes are TRBV21-1 and TRBJ1-5; TRBD1 is the table's D call and was not checked against the DNA. TRBV21-1 is a pseudogene segment. The CDR3 runs 15 residues. CDR3 sequence reads: CASSNGQGASQPQHF. In DNA, the CDR3 is TGTGCCAGCAGCAACGGGCAGGGGGCATCGCAGCCCCAGCATTTT.

The rearrangement joins TRBV11-2 to TRBJ1-2, with TRBD1 matching 8 bases. The junction had 0 bases not matched to a gene; V was cut back by 3 bases and J by 3 bases. CDR1 is SGHAT, CDR2 FQNNGV, per germline. The CDR3 spans 13 residues. CDR3 DNA sequence: TGTGCCAGCAGCTTGGACAGGGACTATGGCTACACCTTC. Translating it yields CASSLDRDYGYTF.

The gene calls are TRBV5-4 and TRBJ1-4; D not certain. V was trimmed by 1 base and J by 5 bases, leaving 6 bases between them. CDR1 and CDR2 (germline): SGHNT, YYREEE (reference sequence). The CDR3 runs to 13 residues. The CDR3 reads CASSLSPNEKLFF. The CDR3 coding sequence is TGTGCCAGCAGCTTGTCCCCAAATGAAAAACTGTTTTTT.

The rearrangement joins TRBV5-6 to TRBJ2-7; 9 bases are a match to TRBD2. V lost 4 bases to trimming and J lost 7 bases; unmatched junction nucleotides: 15. The CDR3 is 16 amino acids. Per germline, CDR1 SGHDT and CDR2 YYEEEE. The CDR3 loop reads CASSRRWAAGGPEQYF. The CDR3 nucleotides are TGTGCCAGCAGCCGGAGGTGGGCGGCGGGAGGGCCGGAGCAGTACTTC.

The chain employs TRBV2 and TRBJ1-5, with D tentatively TRBD1 (5 bases). Germline CDR1 SNHLY, CDR2 FYNNEI. V was clipped by 7 bases and J by 6 bases, with 10 bases between them. This CDR3 has 12 amino acids. This CDR3 reads CASTGGFQPQHF. The DNA of the CDR3 is TGTGCCAGCACCGGGGGTTTTCAGCCCCAGCATTTT. Using reference TRBV2 and TRBJ1-5 for the parts outside the CDR3, the full variable domain is EPEVTQTPSHQVTQMGQEVILRCVPISNHLYFYWYRQILGQKVEFLVSFYNNEISEKSEIFDDQFSVERPDGSNFTLKIRSTKLEDSAMYFCASTGGFQPQHFGDGTRLSIL.

The V call is TRBV7-6, the J call TRBJ2-5, with TRBD2 matching over 9 bases. Germline V gives CDR1 SGHVS, CDR2 FNYEAQ. This CDR3 has 16 residues. V dropped 2 bases and J dropped 4; count of bases not matched to a gene: 8. In DNA form, the CDR3 reads TGTGCCAGCAGCTTACGTGGGGTAGCGGGAGTAGAGACCCAGTACTTC. Amino acids: CASSLRGVAGVETQYF.

This rearrangement joins TRBV18 to TRBJ1-1; 11 bases fit TRBD1. With 2 bases clipped from V and 7 bases from J, the junction kept 3 bases outside the gene matches. The CDR3 is 14 amino acids. Per germline, CDR1 KGHSH and CDR2 LQKENI. Written as DNA, the CDR3 is TGTGCCAGCTCACCAAGGACAGGGGGCAATGAAGCTTTCTTT. Protein: CASSPRTGGNEAFF.

The chain uses TRBV27 and TRBJ2-1, with a possible D match to TRBD2 (5 bases). Looked up from germline, CDR1 is MNHEY and CDR2 is SMNVEV (reference sequence). V was trimmed by 5 bases and J by 4 bases, leaving 18 bases between them. The CDR3 is made up of 16 amino acids. The CDR3 loop is CASSHRTLRVYNEQFF. CDR3 DNA: TGTGCCAGCAGTCACCGAACCCTGAGGGTTTACAATGAGCAGTTCTTC.

This chain connects TRBV6-5 to TRBJ2-1; 9 bases agree with TRBD1. Germline V lookup: CDR1 MNHEY, CDR2 SVGAGI. The CDR3 spans 16 residues. J gave up 3 bases and V 2 bases, and 5 bases lay outside the gene matches. The CDR3 DNA reads TGTGCCAGCAGTTACCGTGACAGGGGGTTCTACAATGAGCAGTTCTTC. It specifies CASSYRDRGFYNEQFF.

This clone was counted a single time. The chain carries TRBV10-1 and TRBJ2-2; 9 positions agree with TRBD1. The CDR3 loop spans 15 amino acids. Germline values: CDR1 WNHNN, CDR2 SYGVQD (reference sequence). The ends lost 4 bases at V and 4 bases at J; junction bases unmatched: 4. CDR3 amino acids: CASSGDRVSTGELFF. Written as DNA, the CDR3 is TGCGCCAGCAGTGGGGACAGGGTTTCCACCGGGGAGCTGTTTTTT.

This chain connects TRBV11-2 to TRBJ2-3; TRBD2 is a possible D gene (6 bases). Looked up from germline, CDR1 is SGHAT and CDR2 is FQNNGV. V lost 5 bases to trimming and J lost 4 bases, with 13 bases between them. The CDR3 consists of 14 residues. CDR3 region: CASSRERTADTQYF. Written as DNA, the CDR3 is TGTGCCAGCAGCCGGGAGCGCACCGCAGATACGCAGTATTTT. The full variable domain, its missing parts supplied by reference TRBV11-2 and TRBJ2-3, is EAGVAQSPRYKIIEKRQSVAFWCNPISGHATLYWYQQILGQGPKLLIQFQNNGVVDDSQLPKDRFSAERLKGVDSTLKIQPAKLEDSAVYLCASSRERTADTQYFGPGTRLTVL.

This rearrangement joins TRBV4-1 to TRBJ2-7, with a weak D call TRBD1 (6 bases). Germline lookup yields CDR1 MGHRA and CDR2 YSYEKL. V was cut by 4 bases and J by 2 bases, with 12 bases left in between. CDR3 size: 14 residues. CDR3 bases: TGCGCCAGCAGCCTACCGGGACAAACCTACGAGCAGTACTTC. As protein: CASSLPGQTYEQYF.

The chain carries TRBV5-1 and TRBJ2-3; 9 bases line up with TRBD2. Germline V gives CDR1 SGHRS, CDR2 YFSETQ. V lost 1 base to trimming and J lost 7 bases; unmatched junction nucleotides: 7. The CDR3 is 15 amino acids. CDR3 residues: CASSLQSSGKNTQYF. The CDR3 DNA reads TGCGCCAGCAGCTTGCAGTCTAGCGGGAAAAATACGCAGTATTTT.

V and J are TRBV28 and TRBJ2-3; 8 nucleotides agree with TRBD2. CDR1 is MDHEN and CDR2 is SYDVKM in the germline V gene. The CDR3 runs to 14 residues. The junction had 6 bases not matched to a gene; V was cut back by 6 bases and J by 4 bases. The CDR3 DNA reads TGTGCCAGCAGGACTAGCGCGGAACCAGATACGCAGTATTTT. Residues: CASRTSAEPDTQYF.

This chain connects TRBV15 to TRBJ2-1; tentative D call: TRBD1 (5 bases). V was clipped by 2 bases and J by 4 bases, with 18 bases between them. Germline lookup yields CDR1 LNHNV and CDR2 YYDKDF (reference sequence). The CDR3 has 17 amino acids. The CDR3 DNA is TGTGCCACCAGCAGACATATGCCAGGGCTTAGTTACAATGAGCAGTTCTTC. It yields the protein CATSRHMPGLSYNEQFF.

V and J are TRBV29-1 and TRBJ2-1; TRBD2 aligns across 14 bases. V was pared by 7 bases and J by 10 bases, with 6 bases of the junction left unmatched. CDR3 length equals 13 residues. Germline loops: CDR1 SQVTM, CDR2 ANQGSEA. CDR3 sequence: CSERLAGGLEQFF. CDR3 in DNA: TGCAGCGAGCGACTAGCGGGAGGGTTGGAGCAGTTCTTC.

The rearrangement joins TRBV6-1 to TRBJ2-2; 7 bases are shared with TRBD2. CDR1 MNHNS and CDR2 SASEGT come from the germline V gene. This CDR3 spans 16 amino acids. Trimming took 5 bases from V and 1 from J; bases not matched to a gene: 7. The CDR3 loop reads CASSQGTTLNTGELFF. CDR3 DNA: TGTGCCAGCAGTCAAGGGACTACTTTGAACACCGGGGAGCTGTTTTTT.

Here the CDR3 DNA reads TGTGCCAGCAGTCAAGGACAGGCCTACTATGGCTACACCTTC. It encodes CASSQGQAYYGYTF. The rearrangement links TRBV28 to TRBJ1-2; 7 nucleotides agree with TRBD1. The CDR3 totals 14 residues. V dropped 5 bases and J dropped 3; count of bases not matched to a gene: 6. Looked up from germline, CDR1 is MDHEN and CDR2 is SYDVKM.

This chain joins TRBV7-2 and TRBJ2-1; unclear D gene. Germline V gene sequence: CDR1 SGHTA, CDR2 FQGNSA. With 1 base removed from V and 0 bases from J, the gap between germline ends came to 10 bases. The CDR3 contains 16 residues. In nucleotides, the CDR3 is TGTGCCAGCAGCTTAGAGTGGCGGAGCTCCTACAATGAGCAGTTCTTC. Translating it yields CASSLEWRSSYNEQFF.

V gene TRBV11-3 combines with J gene TRBJ2-5; D is uncertain. The CDR3 has 13 amino acids. The V and J ends lost 5 bases and 0 bases respectively, with 7 bases between them. In germline, CDR1 is SGHNT, CDR2 YENEEA. The CDR3 reads CASSKRYQETQYF. CDR3 DNA sequence: TGTGCCAGCAGCAAACGATACCAAGAGACCCAGTACTTC.

The genes are TRBV28 and TRBJ1-2; 8 nucleotides match TRBD1. V shed 3 bases and J 7 bases; nucleotides not matched to a gene: 10. This CDR3 has 15 residues. The germline gives CDR1 MDHEN, CDR2 SYDVKM. CDR3 protein: CASSFPSTGGAGYTF. The CDR3 DNA is TGTGCCAGCAGTTTCCCTTCAACAGGGGGTGCTGGCTACACCTTC.

The J gene is TRBJ2-7, the V gene TRBV4-2; 12 bases are shared with TRBD2. The length of the CDR3 is 16 residues. The germline gives CDR1 LGHNA, CDR2 YNFKEQ. V gave up 5 bases and J gave up 1 base; unmatched junction bases: 6. The CDR3 bases are TGTGCCAGCAGCGAACCCGGGACTAGCGGGTCCTACGAGCAGTACTTC. Its translation: CASSEPGTSGSYEQYF.

The V gene is TRBV2, the J gene TRBJ2-4; 10 bases are shared with TRBD1. Trimming removed 2 bases from V and 6 bases from J; junction bases left unmatched: 1. This CDR3 is built from 14 residues. The V gene's germline CDR1 is SNHLY and CDR2 FYNNEI. This CDR3 reads CASSERDRGNIQYF. As DNA, the CDR3 is TGTGCCAGCAGTGAACGGGACAGGGGAAACATTCAGTACTTC.

The chain carries TRBV28 and TRBJ2-7; D is possibly TRBD2 (5 bases). V was shortened by 6 bases and J by 6 bases, with 12 bases between the two germline ends. Germline assignment: CDR1 MDHEN and CDR2 SYDVKM. CDR3 length: 12 residues. CDR3 nucleotides: TGTGCCAGCAGACCTACTAGTAGCGAGCAGTACTTC. Protein product: CASRPTSSEQYF.